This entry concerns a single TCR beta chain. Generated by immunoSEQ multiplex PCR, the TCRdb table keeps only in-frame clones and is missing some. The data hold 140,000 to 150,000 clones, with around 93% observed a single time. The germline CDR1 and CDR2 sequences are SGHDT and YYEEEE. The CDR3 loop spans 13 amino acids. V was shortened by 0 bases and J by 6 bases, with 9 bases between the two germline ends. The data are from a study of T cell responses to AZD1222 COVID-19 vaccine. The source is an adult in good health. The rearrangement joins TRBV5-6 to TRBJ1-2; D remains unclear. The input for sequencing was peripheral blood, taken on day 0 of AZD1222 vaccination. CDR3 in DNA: TGTGCCAGCAGCTTGGAGGCGCGGGATGGCTACACCTTC. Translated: CASSLEARDGYTF.